This T cell receptor (beta chain) was sequenced during a study of T cell responses to AZD1222 COVID-19 vaccine. Assay: immunoSEQ multiplex PCR; the TCRdb copy retains only in-frame clones and omits some. This table has around 130,000 clones, roughly nine tenths appearing once. Regarding this clone: Antigen: not known.

General study points: Reports indicate that nearly half of spike-specific TCRs are directed at unmutated variant regions.

The length of the CDR3 is 11 residues. V lost 5 bases and J lost 4, with 5 bases in between. The germline V gene has CDR1 MNHEY and CDR2 SVGAGI. This TCR was recovered from an adult in good health. Source: peripheral blood, taken on day 0 of AZD1222 vaccination. The J gene is TRBJ1-2, the V gene TRBV6-5; D gene unclear. The CDR3 DNA reads TGTGCCAGCAGTACAGCCTATGGCTACACCTTC. It codes for CASSTAYGYTF.